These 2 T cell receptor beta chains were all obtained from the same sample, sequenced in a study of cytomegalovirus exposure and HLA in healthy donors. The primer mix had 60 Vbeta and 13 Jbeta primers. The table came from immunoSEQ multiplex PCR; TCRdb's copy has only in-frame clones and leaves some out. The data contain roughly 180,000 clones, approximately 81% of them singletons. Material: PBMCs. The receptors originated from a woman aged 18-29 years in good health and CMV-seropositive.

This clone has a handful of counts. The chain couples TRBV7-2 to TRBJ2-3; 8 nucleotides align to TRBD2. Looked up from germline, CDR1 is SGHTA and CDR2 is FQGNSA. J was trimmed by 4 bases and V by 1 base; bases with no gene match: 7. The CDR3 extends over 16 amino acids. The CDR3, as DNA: TGTGCCAGCAGCTTAGGTCGGGGGGGTATCGCAGATACGCAGTATTTT. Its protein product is CASSLGRGGIADTQYF.

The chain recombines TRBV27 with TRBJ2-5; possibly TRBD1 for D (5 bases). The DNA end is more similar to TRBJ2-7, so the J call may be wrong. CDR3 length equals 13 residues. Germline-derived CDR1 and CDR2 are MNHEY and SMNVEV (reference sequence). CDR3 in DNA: TGTGCCAGCAGTTTCTTCCAGGGTGACGAGCAGTACTTC. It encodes CASSFFQGDEQYF.